The present T cell receptor beta chain was sequenced within a study of T cell repertoires in cytomegalovirus infection. Study-wide background: In public TCR beta signatures, there were indications of both CMV infection and matching HLA type. Notes on the study in general: Clonotype analysis showed dominance of the ex vivo response by HLA-C-restricted CMV-specific TCR beta clonotypes. Carriage of CMV together with the relevant HLA was identifiable through cumulative public TCR beta family frequency.

CDR1 and CDR2 from the germline V gene are SGHTA and FQGTGA. This CDR3 comprises 13 residues. Trimming left V 0 bases short and J 8 bases short, with 10 bases between. This clonotype has a handful of counts. Its antigen is undetermined. One entry per CDR3 protein, called by TCRdb with MiXCR from the reads. The profile covers 200,000 or so distinct CDR3 sequences, with roughly 27% appearing a single time and approximately 30% taken by the ten largest. The material sequenced was PBMCs. The chain recombines TRBV7-3 with TRBJ1-1, with D unresolved. This receptor was taken from a human donor in good health (CMV status not recorded). Some clones in this sample may be carry-over from other donors' samples. The CDR3 DNA reads TGTGCCAGCAGCTTAACGGGCCTTAAAGAAGCTTTCTTT. This translates into CASSLTGLKEAFF.